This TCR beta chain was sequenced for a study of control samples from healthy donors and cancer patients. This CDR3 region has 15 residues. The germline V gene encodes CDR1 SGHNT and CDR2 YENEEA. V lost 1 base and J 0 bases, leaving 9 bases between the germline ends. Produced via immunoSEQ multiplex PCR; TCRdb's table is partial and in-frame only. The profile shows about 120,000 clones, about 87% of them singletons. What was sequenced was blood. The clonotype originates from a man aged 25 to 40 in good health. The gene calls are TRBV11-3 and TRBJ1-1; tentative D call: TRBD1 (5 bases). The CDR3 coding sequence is TGTGCCAGCAGCTTAGGTCGGGGGATGAACACTGAAGCTTTCTTT. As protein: CASSLGRGMNTEAFF.